A single sample gave rise to the 13 T cell receptor beta chains below, sequenced in a study of breast tumors, draining lymph nodes, adjacent tissues. The lymph nodes were axillary draining lymph nodes from breast cancer patients. TCRdb called the multiplex PCR reads again in MiXCR, with one record for every CDR3 protein. The repertoire holds 120,000 or so distinct CDR3 sequences, with approximately 20% as singletons. Sequenced: axillary lymph node tissue. The receptors were sampled from a female donor with breast cancer. Some clones in this sample may be carry-over from other donors' samples.

This clonotype was observed many times. V gene TRBV19 combines with J gene TRBJ1-2; 8 nucleotides line up with TRBD1. Germline V gives CDR1 LNHDA, CDR2 SQIVND (reference sequence). CDR3 length equals 12 residues. CDR3 bases: TGTGGCAGCCAGGGGGCGAATTATGGCTACACCTTC. It is translated as CGSQGANYGYTF.

At least ten counts were recorded for this clonotype. This chain links TRBV7-9 with TRBJ1-4, with 12 bases matching TRBD1. Germline CDR1 and CDR2: SEHNR and FQNEAQ (reference sequence). Trimming removed 4 bases from V and 6 bases from J; junction bases left unmatched: 6. This CDR3 has 16 residues. The CDR3 is CASSSRGDRGHEKLFF. The CDR3 bases are TGTGCCAGCAGCTCGCGGGGGGACAGGGGGCATGAAAAACTGTTTTTT.

This chain joins TRBV5-4 and TRBJ1-4; no clear D gene. Germline CDR1 SGHNT, CDR2 YYREEE (reference sequence). The CDR3 runs to 15 residues. Trimming took 4 bases from V and 5 from J, leaving 15 bases between them. The CDR3 sequence is CASSTNMGLNEKLFF. DNA of the CDR3: TGTGCCAGCAGCACCAACATGGGGTTGAATGAAAAACTGTTTTTT.

There are many counts of this clonotype. The genes are TRBV24-1 and TRBJ2-3; 11 bases map to TRBD2. There are 18 residues in the CDR3. The ends lost 1 base at V and 4 bases at J; junction bases unmatched: 9. The germline V gene has CDR1 KGHDR and CDR2 SFDVKD. The CDR3 coding sequence is TGTGCCACCAGTGATTTTGATGAGACTAGCGGGATTTCAGATACGCAGTATTTT. It yields the protein CATSDFDETSGISDTQYF.

This clonotype was recorded once. A much bigger clone sits one base away, suggesting this may be a read error. This chain uses TRBV5-5 with TRBJ2-7, with D possibly matching TRBD1 (6 bases). From germline, CDR1 is SGHKS and CDR2 YYEKEE (reference sequence). The CDR3 has 15 amino acids. CDR3 loop: CASSFGGQPSYKQYF. Here the CDR3 DNA reads TGTGCCAGCAGCTTTGGTGGACAGCCTTCCTACAAGCAGTACTTC.

On this clonotype: It may be a read error: a sequence one base away is much more abundant. This rearrangement joins TRBV27 to TRBJ2-7, with a tentative D call TRBD1 (6 bases). With 5 bases removed from V and 7 bases from J, the gap between germline ends came to 27 bases. This CDR3 is 17 amino acids long. Germline loops: CDR1 MNHEY, CDR2 SMNVEV (reference sequence). CDR3 residues: CASSKIINRVFVGEQYF. The CDR3 DNA reads as TGTGCCAGCAGTAAGATAATAAACAGGGTCTTCGTGGGAGAGCAGTACTTC.

Concerning this clonotype itself: The junction does not match germline at one end; this may be a read error. The CDR3 region has the DNA TGTGCCAGCACCGAACCCGGGGGCAATGAGCAGCTCTTC. Translating gives CASTEPGGNEQLF. The rearrangement uses TRBV6-1 and TRBJ2-1; tentatively, D is TRBD1 or TRBD2 (6 bases each). Germline values: CDR1 MNHNS, CDR2 SASEGT. CDR3 length equals 13 residues.

Comments on this clonotype: It may be a read error: a sequence one base away is much more abundant. The chain combines TRBV10-1 with TRBJ2-5, with D possibly being TRBD1 or TRBD2 (5 bases each). Germline assignment: CDR1 WNHNN and CDR2 SYGVQD (reference sequence). The CDR3 runs to 14 residues. The CDR3 bases are TGCGCCAGCGGTGAGAGGGGTGTTTCGGAGACCCAGTACTTC. Residues: CASGERGVSETQYF.

This clonotype was detected many times. This CDR3 is CAISISGDSAYEQYF. The DNA of the CDR3 is TGTGCCATCAGTATCTCGGGCGACTCGGCCTACGAGCAGTACTTC. V usage is TRBV10-3 and J usage is TRBJ2-7; unclear D gene. The germline CDR1 and CDR2 sequences are ENHRY and SYGVKD. The V and J ends lost 5 bases and 2 bases respectively, with 16 bases between them. The CDR3 runs to 15 residues.

Concerning this clonotype: This sequence may be a read error, since a much larger clone differs from it by one base. The chain links TRBV15 to TRBJ2-4, with D tentatively TRBD1 (6 bases). Trimming pared 9 bases from V and 0 bases from J, leaving 15 bases between. The CDR3 sequence is 15 residues long. Germline V gene lookup returns CDR1 LNHNV and CDR2 YYDKDF (reference sequence). The CDR3 region is CATTGRGLAKNIQYF. CDR3 DNA sequence: TGTGCCACGACCGGCAGGGGTCTAGCCAAAAACATTCAGTACTTC. The variable domain in full, completed from reference TRBV15 and TRBJ2-4, reads DAMVIQNPRYQVTQFGKPVTLSCSQTLNHNVMYWYQQKSSQAPKLLFHYYDKDFNNEADTPDNFQSRRPNTSFCFLDIRSPGLGDTAMYLCATTGRGLAKNIQYFGAGTRLSVL.

In the case of this clonotype: It may be a read error: a sequence one base away is much more abundant. V and J are TRBV9 and TRBJ1-2, with 7 bases aligning to TRBD1. The germline CDR1 and CDR2 sequences are SGDLS and YYNGEE. The CDR3 runs to 14 residues. CDR3 in DNA: TGTGCCGGCAGCGCGCCGGGACAGCAAGCCCGCTACACCTTC. Translating gives CAGSAPGQQARYTF.

This clonotype appeared a few times. The chain employs TRBV18 and TRBJ1-2; D remains ambiguous. The germline V gene encodes CDR1 KGHSH and CDR2 LQKENI. CDR3 length: 14 amino acids. The germline V and J ends were trimmed by 2 bases and 3 bases, with 10 bases remaining between them. CDR3 region: CASSPSRDDYGYTF. In DNA form, the CDR3 reads TGTGCCAGCTCACCAAGTAGGGATGACTATGGCTACACCTTC.

This clonotype has ten or more counts. The chain joins TRBV30 to TRBJ2-2; D may be TRBD1 or TRBD2 (5 bases each). V lost 3 bases and J lost 7, with 12 bases in between. The germline gives CDR1 GTSNPN, CDR2 SVGIG (reference sequence). This CDR3 contains 13 residues. In DNA, the CDR3 is TGTGCCTGGAGCCGAGGGGTGGGCGGGGAGCTGTTTTTT. It translates to CAWSRGVGGELFF. Based on the CDR3 plus reference TRBV30 and TRBJ2-2, the full variable domain is SQTIHQWPATLVQPVGSPLSLECTVEGTSNPNLYWYRQAAGRGLQLLFYSVGIGQISSEVPQNLSASRPQDRQFILSSKKLLLSDSGFYLCAWSRGVGGELFFGEGSRLTVL.